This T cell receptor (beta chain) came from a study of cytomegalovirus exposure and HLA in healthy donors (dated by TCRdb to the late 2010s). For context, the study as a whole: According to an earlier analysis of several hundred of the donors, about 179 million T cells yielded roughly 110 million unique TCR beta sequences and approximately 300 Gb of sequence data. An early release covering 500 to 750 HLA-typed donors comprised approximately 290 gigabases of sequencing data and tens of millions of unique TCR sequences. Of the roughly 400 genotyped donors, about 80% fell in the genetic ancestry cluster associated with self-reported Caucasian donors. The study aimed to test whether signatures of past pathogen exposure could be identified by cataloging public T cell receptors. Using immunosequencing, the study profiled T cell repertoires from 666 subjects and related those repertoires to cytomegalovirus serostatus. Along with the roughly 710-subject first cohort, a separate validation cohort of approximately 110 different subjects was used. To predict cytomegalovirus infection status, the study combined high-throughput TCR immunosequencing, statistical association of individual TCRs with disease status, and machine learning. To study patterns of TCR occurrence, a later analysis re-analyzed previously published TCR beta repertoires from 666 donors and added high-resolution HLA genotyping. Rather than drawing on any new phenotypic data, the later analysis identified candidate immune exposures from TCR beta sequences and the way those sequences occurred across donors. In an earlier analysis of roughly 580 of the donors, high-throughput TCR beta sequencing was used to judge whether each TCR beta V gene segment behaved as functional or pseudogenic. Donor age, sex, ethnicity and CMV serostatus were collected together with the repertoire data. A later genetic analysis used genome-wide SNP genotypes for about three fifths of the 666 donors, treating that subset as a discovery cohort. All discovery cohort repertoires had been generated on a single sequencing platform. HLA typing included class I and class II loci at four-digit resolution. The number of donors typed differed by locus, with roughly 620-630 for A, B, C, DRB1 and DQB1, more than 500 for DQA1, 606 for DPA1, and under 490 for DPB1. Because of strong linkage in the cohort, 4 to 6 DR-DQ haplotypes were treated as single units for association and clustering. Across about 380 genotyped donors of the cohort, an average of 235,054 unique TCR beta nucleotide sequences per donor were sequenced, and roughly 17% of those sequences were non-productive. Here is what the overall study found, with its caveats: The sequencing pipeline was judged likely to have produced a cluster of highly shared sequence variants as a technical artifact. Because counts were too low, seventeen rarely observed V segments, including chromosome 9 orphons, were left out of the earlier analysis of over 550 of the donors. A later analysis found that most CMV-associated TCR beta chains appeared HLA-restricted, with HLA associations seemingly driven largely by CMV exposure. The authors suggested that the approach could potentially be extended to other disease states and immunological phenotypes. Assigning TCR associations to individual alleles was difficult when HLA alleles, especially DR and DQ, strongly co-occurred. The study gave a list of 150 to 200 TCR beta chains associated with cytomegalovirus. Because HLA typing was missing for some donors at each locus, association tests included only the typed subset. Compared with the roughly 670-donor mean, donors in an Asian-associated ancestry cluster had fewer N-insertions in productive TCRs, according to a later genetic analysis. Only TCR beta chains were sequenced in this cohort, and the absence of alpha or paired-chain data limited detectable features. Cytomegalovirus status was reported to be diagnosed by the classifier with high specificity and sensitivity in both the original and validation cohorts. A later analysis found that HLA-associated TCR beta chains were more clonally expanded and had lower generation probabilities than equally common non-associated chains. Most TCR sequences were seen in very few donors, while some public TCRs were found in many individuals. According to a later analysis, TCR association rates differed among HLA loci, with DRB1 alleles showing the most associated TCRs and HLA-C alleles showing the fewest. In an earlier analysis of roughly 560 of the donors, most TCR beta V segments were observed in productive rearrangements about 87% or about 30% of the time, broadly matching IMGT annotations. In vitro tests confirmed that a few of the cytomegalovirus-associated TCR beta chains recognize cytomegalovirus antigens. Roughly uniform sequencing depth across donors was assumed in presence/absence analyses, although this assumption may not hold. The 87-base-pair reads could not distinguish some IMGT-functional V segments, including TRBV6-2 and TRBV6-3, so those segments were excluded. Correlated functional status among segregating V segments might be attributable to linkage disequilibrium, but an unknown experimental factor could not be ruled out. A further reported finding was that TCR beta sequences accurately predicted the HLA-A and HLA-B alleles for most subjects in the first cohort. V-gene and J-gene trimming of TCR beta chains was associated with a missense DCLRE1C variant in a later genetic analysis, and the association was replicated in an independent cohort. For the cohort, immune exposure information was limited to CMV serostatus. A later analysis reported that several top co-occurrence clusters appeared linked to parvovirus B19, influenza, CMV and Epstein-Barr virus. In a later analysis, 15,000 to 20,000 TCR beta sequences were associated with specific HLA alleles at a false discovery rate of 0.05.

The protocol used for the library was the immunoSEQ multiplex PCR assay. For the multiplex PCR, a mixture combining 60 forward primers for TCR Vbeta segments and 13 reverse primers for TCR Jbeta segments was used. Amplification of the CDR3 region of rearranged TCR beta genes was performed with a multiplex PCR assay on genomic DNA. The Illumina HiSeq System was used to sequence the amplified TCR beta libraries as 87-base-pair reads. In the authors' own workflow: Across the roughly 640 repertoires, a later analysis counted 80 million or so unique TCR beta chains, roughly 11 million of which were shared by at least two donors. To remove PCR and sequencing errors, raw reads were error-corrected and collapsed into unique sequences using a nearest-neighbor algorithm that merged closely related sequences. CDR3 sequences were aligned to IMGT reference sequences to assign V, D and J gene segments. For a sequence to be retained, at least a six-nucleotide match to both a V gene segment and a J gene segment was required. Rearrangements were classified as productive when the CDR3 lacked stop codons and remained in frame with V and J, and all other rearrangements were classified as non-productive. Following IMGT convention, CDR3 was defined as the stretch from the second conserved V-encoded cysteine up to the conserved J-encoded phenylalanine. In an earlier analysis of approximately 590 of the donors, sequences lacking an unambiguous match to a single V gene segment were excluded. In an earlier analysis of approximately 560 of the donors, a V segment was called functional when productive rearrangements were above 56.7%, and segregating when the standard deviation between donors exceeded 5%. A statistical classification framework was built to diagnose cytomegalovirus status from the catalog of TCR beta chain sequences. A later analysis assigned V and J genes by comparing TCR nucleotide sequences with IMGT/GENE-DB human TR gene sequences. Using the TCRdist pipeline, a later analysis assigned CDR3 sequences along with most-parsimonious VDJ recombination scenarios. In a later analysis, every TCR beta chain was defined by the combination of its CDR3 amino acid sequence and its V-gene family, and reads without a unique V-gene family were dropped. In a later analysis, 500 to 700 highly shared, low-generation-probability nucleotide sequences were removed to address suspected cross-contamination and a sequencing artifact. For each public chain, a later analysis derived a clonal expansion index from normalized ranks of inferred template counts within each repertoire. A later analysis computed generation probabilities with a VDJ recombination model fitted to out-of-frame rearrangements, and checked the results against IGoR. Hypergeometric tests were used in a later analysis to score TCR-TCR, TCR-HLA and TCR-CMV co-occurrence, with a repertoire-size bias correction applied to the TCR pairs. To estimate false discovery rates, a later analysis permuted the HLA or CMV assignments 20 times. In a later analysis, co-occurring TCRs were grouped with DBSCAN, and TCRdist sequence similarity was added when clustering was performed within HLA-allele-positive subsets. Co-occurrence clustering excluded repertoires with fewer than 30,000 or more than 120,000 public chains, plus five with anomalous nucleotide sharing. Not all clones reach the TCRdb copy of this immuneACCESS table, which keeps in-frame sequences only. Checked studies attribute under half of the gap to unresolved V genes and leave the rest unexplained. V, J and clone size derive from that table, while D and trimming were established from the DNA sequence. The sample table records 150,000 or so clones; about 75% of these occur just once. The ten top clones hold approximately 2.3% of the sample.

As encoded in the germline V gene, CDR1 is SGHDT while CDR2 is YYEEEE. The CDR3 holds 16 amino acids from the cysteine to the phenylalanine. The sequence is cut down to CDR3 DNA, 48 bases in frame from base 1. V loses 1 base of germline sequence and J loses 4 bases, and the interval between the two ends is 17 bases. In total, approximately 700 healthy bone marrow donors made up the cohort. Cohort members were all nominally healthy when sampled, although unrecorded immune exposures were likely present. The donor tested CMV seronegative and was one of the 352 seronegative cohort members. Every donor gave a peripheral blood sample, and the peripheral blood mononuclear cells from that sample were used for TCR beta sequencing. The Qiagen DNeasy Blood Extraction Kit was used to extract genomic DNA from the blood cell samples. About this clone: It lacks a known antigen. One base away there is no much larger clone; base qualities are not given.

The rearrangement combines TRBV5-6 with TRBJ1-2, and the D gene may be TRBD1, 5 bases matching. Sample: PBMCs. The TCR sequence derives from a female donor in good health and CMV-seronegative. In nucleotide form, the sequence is TGTGCCAGCAGCTTGCCCCCCTCTGGGGGGGGCTATGGCTACACCTTC. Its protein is CASSLPPSGGGYGYTF.